The source of this TCR beta chain is a study of blood T cell repertoires in COVID-19. About the study: Italy, Spain and the United States were the sources of the convalescent and acute COVID-19 samples. PBMCs, B-cell-depleted T cells, or T cells provided the cDNA or gDNA that made up the material.

Trimming removed 11 bases at V and 4 bases at J, with 18 bases between. The CDR3 totals 14 residues. Germline V gives CDR1 LGHNA, CDR2 YSLEER. In the source study's methods: Reference gene primer amplification in the assay estimated nucleated cell counts. Profiled with immunoSEQ multiplex PCR; TCRdb holds only in-frame clones, not every one. V, J and clone size derive from that table, while D and trimming were established from the DNA sequence. The sample yields 100,000 to 110,000 clones, approximately 80% seen once. Material for sequencing was peripheral blood. The chain has TRBV4-3 and TRBJ1-5; possible D gene TRBD1, 5 bases. This sequence was found in a man aged 70 or older with active or convalescent COVID-19. CDR3 nucleotide sequence: TGCGCCTGGGGACTTTTCGGGCCTAATCAGCCCCAGCATTTT. Translation: CAWGLFGPNQPQHF.